The present entry profiles one T cell receptor beta chain with its context. What it recognizes is unknown. Sequenced by immunoSEQ multiplex PCR; TCRdb stores in-frame clones only, minus some. The sample has some 88,000 clones, approximately 96% seen once. CDR1 is DFQATT, CDR2 SNEGSKA, per germline (reference sequence). The CDR3 is made up of 11 amino acids. Between the trimmed V and J ends, which lost 0 bases and 6 bases, there was a span of 5 bases. The donors were members of the validation cohort comprising 120 subjects, separate from the roughly 670-subject first cohort. These data come from a study of cytomegalovirus exposure and HLA in healthy donors. Study-wide findings and caveats: The study labeled 150 to 200 TCR beta chains cytomegalovirus-associated. It was confirmed in vitro that three of the CMV-associated chains were specific for CMV antigens.

The clonotype was recovered from a man younger than 35 in good health and CMV-seronegative. The sample was PBMCs. The rearrangement uses TRBV20-1 and TRBJ2-5; D remains unclear. The CDR3 here is CSARDPKTQYF. DNA for the CDR3: TGCAGTGCTAGAGACCCAAAGACCCAGTACTTC.